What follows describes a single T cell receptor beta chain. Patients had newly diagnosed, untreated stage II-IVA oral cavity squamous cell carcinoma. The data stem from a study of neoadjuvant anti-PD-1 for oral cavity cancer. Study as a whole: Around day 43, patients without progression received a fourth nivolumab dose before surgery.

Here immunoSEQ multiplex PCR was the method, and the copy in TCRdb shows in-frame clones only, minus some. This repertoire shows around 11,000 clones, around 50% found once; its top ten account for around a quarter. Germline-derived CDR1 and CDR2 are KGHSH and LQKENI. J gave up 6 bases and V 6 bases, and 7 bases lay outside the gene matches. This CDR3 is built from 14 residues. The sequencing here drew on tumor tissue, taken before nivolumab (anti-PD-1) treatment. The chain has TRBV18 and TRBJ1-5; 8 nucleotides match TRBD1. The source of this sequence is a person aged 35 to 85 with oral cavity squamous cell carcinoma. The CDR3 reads CASSQTGGRQPQHF. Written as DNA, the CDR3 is TGTGCCAGCTCCCAAACAGGGGGGCGTCAGCCCCAGCATTTT.